This T cell receptor (beta chain) was sequenced for a study of blood T cell repertoires in COVID-19 (TCRdb year 2020). Background on the whole study: Samples covering the acute and convalescent phases of COVID-19 were provided by collaborators in the United States, Italy and Spain. The repertoires were made available in a free public database intended to serve as a resource for research on the immune response to SARS-CoV-2. Samples came from the ongoing ImmuneRACE study (first 160 participants) plus 1,254 subjects from 6 global collaborators. Sample metadata almost always included a de-identified subject ID, COVID-19 status, age in years and sex. The dataset comprised deeply sampled blood TCRbeta repertoires from subjects exposed to, actively infected with, or recovered from COVID-19. Where available, HLA class I and class II types were obtained from metadata supplied by the sample provider rather than from assay-based typing. The material from the prospective study consisted of cDNA or gDNA derived from T cells, B-cell-depleted T cells, or PBMCs. What the research found in general, with its limitations: The quantity of clinical and demographic metadata differed by source and by participant and was supplied without curation.

In the case of this clone: The specificity of this receptor is unknown. No per-base quality is available; no much larger clone lies one base away.

Germline trimming amounts to 6 bases on V and 5 bases on J, with 8 as the count of junction bases outside the gene matches. CDR1 and CDR2 are drawn from the germline V gene: ENHRY, SYGVKD. The cysteine opens and the phenylalanine closes a CDR3 of 14 amino acids. This entry keeps only the CDR3 DNA: 42 bases, framed from base 1. TCRbeta CDR3 regions were amplified from genomic DNA using the immunoSEQ Assay, a bias-controlled multiplex PCR. As for the authors' bioinformatics: Nucleated cell counts per sample were estimated from amplification of reference gene primers within the assay. To quantify the absolute abundance of each unique TCRbeta CDR3 rearrangement, sequence reads were collapsed and filtered. Productive Simpson clonality was computed per sample as the square root of Simpson's diversity index over productive rearrangements. TCRdb retrieved this table from immuneACCESS and kept in-frame rearrangements only. Not all clones are present; in checked studies, unresolved V genes account for under half, and no reason is known for the remainder. The V and J calls and clone size come from that table; D and trimming were worked out from the DNA. The sample table records about 200,000 clones; 80% of these occur just once. Around 5.4% of the sample rests with the top ten.

Whole blood was collected in K2EDTA tubes by collaborating institutions according to the institutions' own protocols. Collaborator samples were shipped for TCRbeta analysis as frozen whole blood, isolated PBMCs, or DNA extracted from either sample type. The sample comprised peripheral blood. The sequence derives from a human donor in a cohort sampled during active COVID-19. The chain couples TRBV10-3 to TRBJ2-5, with 8 junctional bases fitting TRBD1. The CDR3 region has the sequence CAIRGQERGETQYF. The base sequence is TGTGCCATCAGGGGACAGGAAAGGGGGGAGACCCAGTACTTC.